The source of this TCR beta chain is a study of neoadjuvant anti-PD-1 for oral cavity cancer. V was clipped by 3 bases and J by 3 bases, with 12 bases between them. Germline CDR1 WNHNN, CDR2 SYGVQD (reference sequence). CDR3 length: 14 amino acids. This table comes from immunoSEQ multiplex PCR, and its TCRdb copy is limited to in-frame clones, with some not included. This table holds about 16,000 clones, approximately 68% found once. This clonotype was sampled from a person between 40 and 85 years old with oral cavity squamous cell carcinoma. The V and J genes are TRBV10-1 and TRBJ2-7, with a possible D match to TRBD1 (7 bases). The material sequenced was PBMCs, taken before nivolumab (anti-PD-1) treatment. CDR3 sequence reads: CASSDHRGLYEQYF. Here the CDR3 DNA reads TGCGCCAGCAGTGATCACAGGGGACTCTACGAGCAGTACTTC.